These 16 T cell receptor beta chains came from one sample sequenced in a study of patients and donors after allogeneic stem cell transplantation (dated by TCRdb to the early 2020s). The library relied on RT-PCR. Sequenced using a NextSeq 550. Using fastp at Q25 and MiXCR, TCRdb reprocessed the public reads and kept productive beta chains. Entries are consolidated by CDR3 protein sequence, retaining the most common genes and DNA. For this sample the table gives about 960,000 distinct CDR3 sequences, of which roughly 18% were detected only once. The ten largest clones represent about 6% of the sample. Sequenced sample: blood, either unsorted or a sorted T cell fraction (not recorded which). The receptor source for this set is a human donor who was either an allogeneic HSCT recipient or a stem cell or donor lymphocyte infusion donor (not recorded which). It is not recorded whose cells these are; they may come from a transplant donor.

The J gene is TRBJ1-5, the V gene TRBV7-9; D is undetermined. Per germline, CDR1 SEHNR and CDR2 FQNEAQ (reference sequence). The V end was cut by 1 base, the J end by 4 bases, with 11 bases between. The CDR3 sequence is 15 residues long. CDR3 DNA sequence: TGTGCCAGCAGCTTAGGGGGTGGGATTAATCAGCCCCAGCATTTT. Residues: CASSLGGGINQPQHF.

This clonotype was counted ten times or more. The chain employs TRBV12-3 or TRBV12-4 and TRBJ2-3, with 11 nucleotides matching TRBD2. This CDR3 is built from 15 residues. Trimming removed 3 bases from V and 2 bases from J; junction bases left unmatched: 1. The CDR3 spells CASSLGLAATDTQYF. Here the CDR3 DNA reads TGTGCCAGCAGTTTGGGACTAGCGGCCACAGATACGCAGTATTTT.

This chain uses TRBV24-1 with TRBJ2-2; no reliable D call. The CDR3 length is 14 residues. Germline assignment: CDR1 KGHDR and CDR2 SFDVKD. The ends were cut back, 6 bases at V and 1 base at J, with 8 bases in the middle. CDR3 region: CATSFERNTGELFF. As DNA, the CDR3 is TGTGCCACCAGTTTTGAGCGGAACACCGGGGAGCTGTTTTTT.

This clonotype has more than one count but fewer than ten. The chain combines TRBV12-3 or TRBV12-4 with TRBJ2-7; D tentatively reads TRBD1 or TRBD2 (5 bases each). Trimming took off 6 bases at V and 5 bases at J, with 20 bases between the two ends. The CDR3 spans 15 residues. This CDR3 is CASRDRGASGNEQYF. The CDR3 nucleotides read TGTGCCAGCAGAGATAGAGGGGCATCGGGGAACGAGCAGTACTTC.

The CDR3 region is CASSSGPLGYTF. CDR3 in DNA: TGTGCCAGCTCATCGGGACCCCTGGGTTACACCTTC. The chain has TRBV18 and TRBJ1-2; TRBD1 is a possible D gene (5 bases). Germline CDR1 KGHSH, CDR2 LQKENI. The CDR3 covers 12 residues. With 5 bases removed from V and 11 bases from J, the gap between germline ends came to 15 bases.

This chain links TRBV28 with TRBJ2-1; D may be TRBD2 (5 bases). The germline V gene has CDR1 MDHEN and CDR2 SYDVKM. CDR3 length: 14 amino acids. The V and J ends lost 6 bases and 3 bases respectively, with 12 bases between them. The CDR3: CASRPRAYYNEQFF. The CDR3 nucleotides read TGTGCCAGCAGGCCGCGGGCCTACTACAATGAGCAGTTCTTC.

Many counts were recorded for this clonotype. The chain couples TRBV12-3 or TRBV12-4 to TRBJ2-7, with 8 bases lining up with TRBD2. The junction had 9 bases not matched to a gene; V was cut back by 5 bases and J by 3 bases. The CDR3 extends over 15 amino acids. The CDR3 DNA is TGTGCCAGCAGTCCCGTCGGGAGGGGAGACTACGAGCAGTACTTC. It codes for CASSPVGRGDYEQYF.

The genes are TRBV20-1 and TRBJ2-5; TRBD1 is a possible D gene (5 bases). CDR1 DFQATT and CDR2 SNEGSKA come from the germline V gene (reference sequence). CDR3 length: 14 residues. Trimming left V 5 bases short and J 1 base short, with 14 bases between. In nucleotides, the CDR3 is TGCAGTGCTCCTATCCGGACAAGCCAAGAGACCCAGTACTTC. This sequence encodes CSAPIRTSQETQYF.

This clonotype was picked up many times. The junction differs from germline at one of its ends, possibly a read error. The chain employs TRBV4-3 and TRBJ1-4, with D unclear. The CDR3 totals 15 residues. Germline lookup yields CDR1 LGHNA and CDR2 YSLEER. CDR3 protein: CASSQEGRTSEKLFF. The CDR3 DNA reads TGCGCCAGCAGCCAAGAAGGCAGGACTAGTGAAAAACTGTTTTTT.

This sequence joins TRBV11-2 and TRBJ2-3, with 9 bases fitting TRBD1. There are 15 residues in the CDR3. Germline CDR1 and CDR2: SGHAT and FQNNGV. V was pared by 6 bases and J by 1 base, with 5 bases of the junction left unmatched. CDR3 nucleotide sequence: TGTGCCAGCAGTAGGGACAGGGTAGGCACAGATACGCAGTATTTT. Translation gives CASSRDRVGTDTQYF.

This clonotype was found a few times. The chain employs TRBV12-3 or TRBV12-4 and TRBJ2-5; 10 bases are a match to TRBD2. V trimming: 1 base; J trimming: 2 bases; junction bases outside the gene matches: 10. The CDR3 runs 18 residues. The CDR3 spells CASSLGRLAGAGQETQYF. The CDR3 DNA sequence: TGTGCCAGCAGTTTAGGACGTCTAGCGGGAGCGGGGCAAGAGACCCAGTACTTC.

The V gene is TRBV12-3 or TRBV12-4, the J gene TRBJ1-2; D ambiguous. The length of the CDR3 is 11 residues. The germline V and J ends were trimmed by 5 bases and 9 bases, with 10 bases remaining between them. The CDR3 reads CASSPSDSYTF. CDR3 nucleotide sequence: TGTGCCAGCAGTCCATCCGATAGCTACACCTTC.

This clonotype was picked up a small number of times. This rearrangement joins TRBV7-9 to TRBJ1-5, with D uncertain. The CDR3 sequence is 14 residues long. V was clipped by 5 bases and J by 4 bases, with 12 bases between them. The germline gives CDR1 SEHNR, CDR2 FQNEAQ (reference sequence). CDR3 sequence (DNA): TGTGCCAGCAGCCCTGCTGGTGGGAATCAGCCCCAGCATTTT. The encoded protein is CASSPAGGNQPQHF.

This clonotype was seen a handful of times. The V and J genes are TRBV20-1 and TRBJ2-3; the match to TRBD2 covers 8 bases. Germline lookup yields CDR1 DFQATT and CDR2 SNEGSKA (reference sequence). After removal of 3 bases from V and 5 bases from J, the junction contained 10 bases not matched to a gene. There are 15 residues in the CDR3. CDR3 protein: CSARGFSGSVDTQYF. CDR3 DNA sequence: TGCAGTGCTAGGGGGTTCAGCGGGAGTGTAGATACGCAGTATTTT.

The genes are TRBV6-2 or TRBV6-3 and TRBJ2-1; 12 bases are shared with TRBD1. The CDR3 covers 15 residues. J was trimmed by 9 bases and V by 6 bases; bases with no gene match: 9. Germline V gene lookup returns CDR1 MNHEY and CDR2 SVGEGT. CDR3 region: CASRPPGQGAREQFF. DNA for the CDR3: TGTGCCAGCAGACCCCCGGGACAGGGGGCTCGTGAGCAGTTCTTC.

The V and J genes are TRBV4-1 and TRBJ1-5, with 10 bases lining up with TRBD1. With V trimmed by 6 bases and J by 6 bases, 2 bases remained unmatched. Looked up from germline, CDR1 is MGHRA and CDR2 is YSYEKL. This CDR3 contains 13 residues. For the CDR3, the DNA is TGCGCCAGCAGGGGGACAGGGGCTCAGCCCCAGCATTTT. Protein product: CASRGTGAQPQHF.